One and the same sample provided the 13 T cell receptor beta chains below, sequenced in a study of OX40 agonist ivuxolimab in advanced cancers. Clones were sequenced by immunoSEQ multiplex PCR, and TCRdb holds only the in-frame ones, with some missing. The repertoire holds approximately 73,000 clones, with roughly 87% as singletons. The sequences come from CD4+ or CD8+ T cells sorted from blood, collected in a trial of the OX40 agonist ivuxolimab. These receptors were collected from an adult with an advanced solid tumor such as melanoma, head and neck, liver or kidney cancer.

CDR3 in DNA: TGTGCCTGGACAGGGGGGACTGGAAACACCATATATTTT. It specifies CAWTGGTGNTIYF. The chain recombines TRBV30 with TRBJ1-3, with TRBD1 matching 7 bases. The CDR3 runs to 13 residues. CDR1 and CDR2 from the germline V gene are GTSNPN and SVGIG (reference sequence). After removal of 4 bases from V and 2 bases from J, the junction contained 2 bases not matched to a gene.

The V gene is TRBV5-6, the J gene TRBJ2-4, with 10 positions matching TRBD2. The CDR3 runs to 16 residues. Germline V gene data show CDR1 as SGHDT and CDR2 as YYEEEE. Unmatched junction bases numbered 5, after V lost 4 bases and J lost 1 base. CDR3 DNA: TGTGCCAGCAGCCCAACGGGACTAGCGGCCAAAAACATTCAGTACTTC. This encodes CASSPTGLAAKNIQYF.

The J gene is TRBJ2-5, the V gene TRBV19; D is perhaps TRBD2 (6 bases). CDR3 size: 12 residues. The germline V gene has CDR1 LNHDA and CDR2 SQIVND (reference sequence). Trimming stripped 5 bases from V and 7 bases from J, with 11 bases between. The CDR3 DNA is TGTGCCAGTAGTGAGGCCGGGGGGACCCAGTACTTC. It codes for CASSEAGGTQYF.

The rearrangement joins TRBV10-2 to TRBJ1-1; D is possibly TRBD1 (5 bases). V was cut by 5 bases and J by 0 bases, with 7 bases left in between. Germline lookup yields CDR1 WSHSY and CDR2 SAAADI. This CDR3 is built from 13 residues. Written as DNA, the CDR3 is TGCGCCAGCAGTTCGACAGTGAACACTGAAGCTTTCTTT. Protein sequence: CASSSTVNTEAFF.

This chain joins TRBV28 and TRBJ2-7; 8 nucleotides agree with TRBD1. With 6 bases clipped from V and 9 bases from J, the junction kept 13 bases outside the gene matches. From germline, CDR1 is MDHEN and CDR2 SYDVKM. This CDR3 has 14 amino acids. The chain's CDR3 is CASSRDRNHLGQYF. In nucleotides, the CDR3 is TGTGCCAGCAGCCGGGACAGGAATCACCTGGGGCAGTACTTC.

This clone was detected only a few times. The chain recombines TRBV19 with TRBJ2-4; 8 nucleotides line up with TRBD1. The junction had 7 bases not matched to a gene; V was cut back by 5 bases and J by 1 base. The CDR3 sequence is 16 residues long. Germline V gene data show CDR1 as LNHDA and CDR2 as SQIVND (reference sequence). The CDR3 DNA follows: TGTGCCAGTAGTTTCCAGGGGGCGCTGGCCAAAAACATTCAGTACTTC. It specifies CASSFQGALAKNIQYF.

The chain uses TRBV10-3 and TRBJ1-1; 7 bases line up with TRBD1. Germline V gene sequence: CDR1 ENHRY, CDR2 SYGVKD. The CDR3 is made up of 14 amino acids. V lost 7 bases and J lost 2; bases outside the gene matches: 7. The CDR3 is CAIKKDRQNTEAFF. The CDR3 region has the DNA TGTGCCATCAAGAAGGACAGGCAAAACACTGAAGCTTTCTTT.

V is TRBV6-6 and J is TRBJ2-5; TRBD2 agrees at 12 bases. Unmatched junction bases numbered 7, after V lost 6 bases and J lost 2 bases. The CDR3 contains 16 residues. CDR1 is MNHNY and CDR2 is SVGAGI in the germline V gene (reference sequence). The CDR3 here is CASRPQGLAGQETQYF. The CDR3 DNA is TGTGCCAGCAGACCCCAGGGACTAGCGGGTCAAGAGACCCAGTACTTC.

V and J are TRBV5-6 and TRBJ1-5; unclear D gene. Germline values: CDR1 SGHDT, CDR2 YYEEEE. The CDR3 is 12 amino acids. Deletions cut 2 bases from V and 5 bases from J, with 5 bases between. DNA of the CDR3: TGTGCCAGCAGCTTAGCCGATCAGCCCCAGCATTTT. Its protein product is CASSLADQPQHF.

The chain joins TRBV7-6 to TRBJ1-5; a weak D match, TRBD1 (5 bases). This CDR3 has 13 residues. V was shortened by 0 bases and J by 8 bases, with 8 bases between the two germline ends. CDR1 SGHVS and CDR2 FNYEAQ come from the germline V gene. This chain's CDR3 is CASSLAMGEPQHF. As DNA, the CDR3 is TGTGCCAGCAGCTTAGCGATGGGGGAGCCCCAGCATTTT. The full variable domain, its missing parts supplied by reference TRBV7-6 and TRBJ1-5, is GAGVSQSPRYKVTKRGQDVALRCDPISGHVSLYWYRQALGQGPEFLTYFNYEAQQDKSGLPNDRFSAERPEGSISTLTIQRTEQRDSAMYRCASSLAMGEPQHFGDGTRLSIL.

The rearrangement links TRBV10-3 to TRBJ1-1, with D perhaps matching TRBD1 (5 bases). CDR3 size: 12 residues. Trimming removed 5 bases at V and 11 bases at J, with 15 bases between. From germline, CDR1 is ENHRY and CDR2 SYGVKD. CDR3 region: CAISSSGMEAFF. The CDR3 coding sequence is TGTGCCATCAGTTCCTCAGGGATGGAGGCTTTCTTT.

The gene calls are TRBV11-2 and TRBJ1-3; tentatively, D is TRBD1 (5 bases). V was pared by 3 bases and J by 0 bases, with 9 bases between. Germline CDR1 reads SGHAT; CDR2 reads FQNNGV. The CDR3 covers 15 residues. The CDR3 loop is CASSFRQPSGNTIYF. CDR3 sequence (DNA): TGTGCCAGCAGCTTTCGACAGCCCTCTGGAAACACCATATATTTT.

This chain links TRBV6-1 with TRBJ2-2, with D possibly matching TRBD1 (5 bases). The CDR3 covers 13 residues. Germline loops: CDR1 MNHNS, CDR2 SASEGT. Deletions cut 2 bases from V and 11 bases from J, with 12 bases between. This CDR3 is CASSERQSSELFF. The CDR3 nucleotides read TGTGCCAGCAGTGAAAGACAGTCTTCTGAGCTGTTTTTT.